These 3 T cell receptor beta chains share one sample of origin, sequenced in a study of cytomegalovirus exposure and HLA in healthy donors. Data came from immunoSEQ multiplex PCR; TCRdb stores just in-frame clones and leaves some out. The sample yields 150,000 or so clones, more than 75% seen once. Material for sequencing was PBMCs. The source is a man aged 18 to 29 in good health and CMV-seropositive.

The CDR3 spells CASSLRGLYGYTF. As DNA, the CDR3 is TGTGCCAGCAGCCTGCGAGGTCTTTATGGCTACACCTTC. The rearrangement links TRBV11-2 to TRBJ1-2; D gene unclear. Per germline, CDR1 SGHAT and CDR2 FQNNGV. The V gene lost 5 bases and the J gene lost 5 bases, with 12 bases spanning the gap. This CDR3 has 13 residues. Full variable domain (rest looked up from reference TRBV11-2 and TRBJ1-2): EAGVAQSPRYKIIEKRQSVAFWCNPISGHATLYWYQQILGQGPKLLIQFQNNGVVDDSQLPKDRFSAERLKGVDSTLKIQPAKLEDSAVYLCASSLRGLYGYTFGSGTRLTVV.

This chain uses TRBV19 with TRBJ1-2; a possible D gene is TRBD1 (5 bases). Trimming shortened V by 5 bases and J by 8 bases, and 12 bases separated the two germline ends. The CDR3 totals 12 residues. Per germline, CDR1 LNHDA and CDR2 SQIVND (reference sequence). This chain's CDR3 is CASSEGARGYTF. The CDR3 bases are TGTGCCAGTAGTGAAGGGGCCCGGGGCTACACCTTC.

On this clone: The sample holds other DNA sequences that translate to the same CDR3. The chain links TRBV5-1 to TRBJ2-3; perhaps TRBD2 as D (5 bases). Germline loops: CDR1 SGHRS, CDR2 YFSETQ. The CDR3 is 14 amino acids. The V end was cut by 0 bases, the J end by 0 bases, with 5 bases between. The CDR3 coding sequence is TGCGCCAGCAGCTTGGGGACTAGCACAGATACGCAGTATTTT. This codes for CASSLGTSTDTQYF.